These T cell receptor beta chains were read from a single sample in a study of blood T cell repertoires in COVID-19. TCRdb keeps only in-frame clones here, not all; method: immunoSEQ multiplex PCR. The table records about 59,000 clones, more than 60% of them present only once. The sequencing sample was made of peripheral blood. The receptor source for this set is a woman aged 70 to 79 with acute or convalescent COVID-19. Each CDR3 is given with its conserved first and last residue. Each record gives: clone size, D gene, J gene, V gene, CDR3 DNA, CDR3 protein. The D gene is left open where the match is weak. Size values are once, few and many counts, or a class for expanded clones, and some rows have none.

clone size: few; D gene: TRBD1; J gene: TRBJ1-3; V gene: TRBV5-5; CDR3 DNA: TGTGCCAGCAGCTTGGGACAGGGGGATGGAAACACCATATATTTT; CDR3 protein: CASSLGQGDGNTIYF
clone size: .; D gene: TRBD1; J gene: TRBJ1-3; V gene: TRBV5-1; CDR3 DNA: TGCGCCAGCAGCTTGGGGAGTAGGGACAGCTCTGGAAACACCATATATTTT; CDR3 protein: CASSLGSRDSSGNTIYF
clone size: .; D gene: TRBD2; J gene: TRBJ2-5; V gene: TRBV11-2; CDR3 DNA: TGTGCCAGCAGCTTAGGAGTAGCGGGTATAAGGGAGACCCAGTACTTC; CDR3 protein: CASSLGVAGIRETQYF
clone size: .; D gene: .; J gene: TRBJ1-4; V gene: TRBV27; CDR3 DNA: TGTGCCAGCAGTTCCCCCCGGAGAGAGGGCGGCTCGAAACTGTTTTTT; CDR3 protein: CASSSPRREGGSKLFF
clone size: .; D gene: .; J gene: TRBJ2-5; V gene: TRBV7-3; CDR3 DNA: TGTGCCAGCAACCCGCATGGCGGGCAGCAAGAGACCCAGTACTTC; CDR3 protein: CASNPHGGQQETQYF
clone size: few; D gene: .; J gene: TRBJ1-2; V gene: TRBV29-1; CDR3 DNA: TGCAGCGTTGTTGTGGACAGTAATGGCTACACCTTC; CDR3 protein: CSVVVDSNGYTF
clone size: .; D gene: .; J gene: TRBJ1-2; V gene: TRBV5-1; CDR3 DNA: TGCGCCAGCAGCGGGGCAACGGCAGATGGCTACACCTTC; CDR3 protein: CASSGATADGYTF
clone size: once; D gene: TRBD2; J gene: TRBJ2-1; V gene: TRBV14; CDR3 DNA: TGTGCCAGCAGCCAGGGGGGGAGAGGGGCCGGGAAGTTCTTC; CDR3 protein: CASSQGGRGAGKFF
clone size: .; D gene: .; J gene: TRBJ1-2; V gene: TRBV7-3; CDR3 DNA: TGTGCCAGCAGCTTCCAGGGTGGAGAGGGCTACACCTTC; CDR3 protein: CASSFQGGEGYTF
clone size: .; D gene: .; J gene: TRBJ1-5; V gene: TRBV7-9; CDR3 DNA: TGTGCCAGCAGCTTAAGCGGGTTCAATCAGCCCCAGCATTTT; CDR3 protein: CASSLSGFNQPQHF
clone size: .; D gene: .; J gene: TRBJ2-1; V gene: TRBV5-4; CDR3 DNA: TGTGCCAGCAGCCGCAGGCTCAGCGGACCTCAGCATGAGCAGTTCTTC; CDR3 protein: CASSRRLSGPQHEQFF
clone size: .; D gene: TRBD1; J gene: TRBJ1-4; V gene: TRBV5-5; CDR3 DNA: TGTGCCAGCAGCGCAGAGACACACAGGACAGGGACCAATGAAAAACTGTTTTTT; CDR3 protein: CASSAETHRTGTNEKLFF
clone size: once; D gene: .; J gene: TRBJ2-6; V gene: TRBV5-1; CDR3 DNA: TGCGCCAGTGTACCGGGACAAACGTGGGGGGCCAACGTCCTGACTTTC; CDR3 protein: CASVPGQTWGANVLTF
clone size: .; D gene: .; J gene: TRBJ1-1; V gene: TRBV2; CDR3 DNA: TGTGCCAGCAGCATTCGCGAGAACACTGAAGCTTTCTTT; CDR3 protein: CASSIRENTEAFF
clone size: few; D gene: .; J gene: TRBJ1-2; V gene: TRBV3-1/TRBV3-2; CDR3 DNA: TGTGCCAGCAGCCCCAATACTGCGGGGGAGGGCTACACCTTC; CDR3 protein: CASSPNTAGEGYTF
clone size: .; D gene: TRBD1; J gene: TRBJ2-7; V gene: TRBV6-5; CDR3 DNA: TGTGCCAGCAGTTACTTGGACAGGGCCTACGAGCAGTACTTC; CDR3 protein: CASSYLDRAYEQYF
clone size: .; D gene: .; J gene: TRBJ1-2; V gene: TRBV18; CDR3 DNA: TGTGCCAGCTCTCAGGGGCCCGCACCTAACTATGGCTACACCTTC; CDR3 protein: CASSQGPAPNYGYTF
clone size: once; D gene: .; J gene: TRBJ1-3; V gene: TRBV6-4; CDR3 DNA: TGTGCCAGCAGTGACACAGACAGGCGATGGAGCTCTGGAAACACCATATATTTT; CDR3 protein: CASSDTDRRWSSGNTIYF
clone size: few; D gene: TRBD1; J gene: TRBJ1-4; V gene: TRBV2; CDR3 DNA: TGTGCCAGCCGGACAGGGGGGGAAAAACTGTTTTTT; CDR3 protein: CASRTGGEKLFF
clone size: .; D gene: TRBD2; J gene: TRBJ2-7; V gene: TRBV11-2; CDR3 DNA: TGTGCCAGCAGTTCTAGCGGGAGCTCCTACGAGCAGTACTTC; CDR3 protein: CASSSSGSSYEQYF
clone size: .; D gene: TRBD2; J gene: TRBJ2-4; V gene: TRBV11-2; CDR3 DNA: TGTGCCAGCAGCGGGCGGACTAGCGGGGGCCGTAACATTCAGTACTTC; CDR3 protein: CASSGRTSGGRNIQYF
clone size: once; D gene: .; J gene: TRBJ2-2; V gene: TRBV11-2; CDR3 DNA: TGTGCCAGCAGCTTAGGGGCAGTTTCCACCGGGGAGCTGTTTTTT; CDR3 protein: CASSLGAVSTGELFF
clone size: .; D gene: .; J gene: TRBJ1-2; V gene: TRBV2; CDR3 DNA: TGTGCCAGCAGTGTTAGTTTTGGCAGGGCTGTATTTAACTATGGCTACACCTTC; CDR3 protein: CASSVSFGRAVFNYGYTF
clone size: .; D gene: TRBD1; J gene: TRBJ1-1; V gene: TRBV10-3; CDR3 DNA: TGTGCCACCTATAAACAGGGGCCGAACACTGAAGCTTTCTTT; CDR3 protein: CATYKQGPNTEAFF
clone size: .; D gene: .; J gene: TRBJ2-3; V gene: TRBV5-1; CDR3 DNA: TGCGCCAGCAGCTCTGGGCGGGCGGACACAGATACGCAGTATTTT; CDR3 protein: CASSSGRADTDTQYF
clone size: .; D gene: .; J gene: TRBJ2-7; V gene: TRBV5-1; CDR3 DNA: TGCGCCAGCAGGACAAACCTAGCGATCAGCGACGAGCAGTACTTC; CDR3 protein: CASRTNLAISDEQYF
clone size: once; D gene: TRBD1; J gene: TRBJ2-2; V gene: TRBV5-1; CDR3 DNA: TGCGCCAGCGGACGGACAGGCATGAACACCGGGGAGCTGTTTTTT; CDR3 protein: CASGRTGMNTGELFF
clone size: .; D gene: .; J gene: TRBJ2-1; V gene: TRBV11-3; CDR3 DNA: TGTGCCAGCAGCTTAGGAATGAGCAATGAGCAGTTCTTC; CDR3 protein: CASSLGMSNEQFF
clone size: .; D gene: TRBD1; J gene: TRBJ1-5; V gene: TRBV23-1; CDR3 DNA: TGCGCCAGCAAGCCCCCTCGTTACTCCGGGACAGGGACTGAGCCCCAGCATTTT; CDR3 protein: CASKPPRYSGTGTEPQHF
clone size: .; D gene: TRBD1; J gene: TRBJ1-2; V gene: TRBV7-9; CDR3 DNA: TGTGCCAGCAGCTTTGACAGGGAAGGGTATGGCTACACCTTC; CDR3 protein: CASSFDREGYGYTF
clone size: .; D gene: TRBD1; J gene: TRBJ2-3; V gene: TRBV7-3; CDR3 DNA: TGTGCCAGCAGCCTCGGGACAGCTAGCACAGATACGCAGTATTTT; CDR3 protein: CASSLGTASTDTQYF
clone size: .; D gene: .; J gene: TRBJ2-1; V gene: TRBV7-3; CDR3 DNA: TGTGCCAGCAGCTTACAGGGTGAAGGCTCCTACAATGAGCAGTTCTTC; CDR3 protein: CASSLQGEGSYNEQFF
clone size: .; D gene: .; J gene: TRBJ1-1; V gene: TRBV5-8; CDR3 DNA: TGTGCCAGCAGCTTGGGGACGGGGAACGTAAACACTGAAGCTTTCTTT; CDR3 protein: CASSLGTGNVNTEAFF
clone size: once; D gene: TRBD1; J gene: TRBJ1-4; V gene: TRBV14; CDR3 DNA: TGTGCCAGCAGCCTTACCCAGGGGGCTACTAATGAAAAACTGTTTTTT; CDR3 protein: CASSLTQGATNEKLFF
clone size: .; D gene: TRBD2; J gene: TRBJ2-7; V gene: TRBV19; CDR3 DNA: TGTGCCAGTAGTTCCTTCGGGACTAGCGGCGGTACCTACGAGCAGTACTTC; CDR3 protein: CASSSFGTSGGTYEQYF
clone size: .; D gene: TRBD1; J gene: TRBJ1-2; V gene: TRBV5-1; CDR3 DNA: TGCGCCAGCAGCTCAAACAGGGGCGCCGGAGACTATGGCTACACCTTC; CDR3 protein: CASSSNRGAGDYGYTF
clone size: .; D gene: .; J gene: TRBJ1-1; V gene: TRBV20-1; CDR3 DNA: TGCAGTGCTAGTTGGACTGCCCCCACTGAAGCTTTCTTT; CDR3 protein: CSASWTAPTEAFF
clone size: .; D gene: .; J gene: TRBJ1-5; V gene: TRBV5-1; CDR3 DNA: TGCGCCAGCAGCTTGGCCGATGGAGCGGGGCCCCAGCATTTT; CDR3 protein: CASSLADGAGPQHF
clone size: .; D gene: TRBD1; J gene: TRBJ1-2; V gene: TRBV10-2; CDR3 DNA: TGCGCCAGCAGTGAGTTGAGGACAGGGGGCTTGAACTATGGCTACACCTTC; CDR3 protein: CASSELRTGGLNYGYTF
clone size: .; D gene: .; J gene: TRBJ1-1; V gene: TRBV10-2; CDR3 DNA: TGCGCCAGCAGTGGGGGACAATCGGGTCGGGAAGCTTTCTTT; CDR3 protein: CASSGGQSGREAFF
clone size: few; D gene: .; J gene: TRBJ1-1; V gene: TRBV5-1; CDR3 DNA: TGCGCCAGCAGCTTGCAGCGAGGGGGGGCAACCACTGAAGCTTTCTTT; CDR3 protein: CASSLQRGGATTEAFF
clone size: few; D gene: TRBD1; J gene: TRBJ1-4; V gene: TRBV11-2; CDR3 DNA: TGTGCCCCCAAGGACAGGGGGGATGAAAAACTGTTTTTT; CDR3 protein: CAPKDRGDEKLFF
clone size: .; D gene: .; J gene: TRBJ1-3; V gene: TRBV19; CDR3 DNA: TGTGCCAGTAGTATAGAATCCTACTCTGGAAACACCATATATTTT; CDR3 protein: CASSIESYSGNTIYF